This T cell receptor beta chain was captured by sequencing in a study of T cell repertoires in ileal Crohn's disease. TCRdb keeps only in-frame clones here, not all; method: immunoSEQ multiplex PCR. The data show thousands of clones, 70% to 80% seen once. Germline V gene lookup returns CDR1 GTSNPN and CDR2 SVGIG (reference sequence). V was cut by 1 base and J by 3 bases, with 13 bases left in between. CDR3 length: 15 amino acids. Time point of the sample: inflamed ileum from the surgical specimen. Sequencing used ileal tissue. V usage is TRBV30 and J usage is TRBJ1-3; maybe TRBD1 (6 bases). This sequence originates from an adult with Crohn's disease. The CDR3 coding sequence is TGTGCCTGGAGTGCCCCGGGGGCGCGTGGAAACACCATATATTTT. Protein product: CAWSAPGARGNTIYF.